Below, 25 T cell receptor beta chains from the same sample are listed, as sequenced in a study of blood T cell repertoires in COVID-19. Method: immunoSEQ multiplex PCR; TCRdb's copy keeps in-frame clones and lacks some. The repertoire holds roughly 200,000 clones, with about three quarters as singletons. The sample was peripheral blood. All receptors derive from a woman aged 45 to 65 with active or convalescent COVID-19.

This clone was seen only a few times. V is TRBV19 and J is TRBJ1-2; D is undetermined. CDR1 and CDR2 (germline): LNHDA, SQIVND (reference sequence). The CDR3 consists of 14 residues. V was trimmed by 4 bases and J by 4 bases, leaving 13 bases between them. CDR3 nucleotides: TGTGCCAGTAGTACGATACAGCTACTCTATGGCTACACCTTC. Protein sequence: CASSTIQLLYGYTF.

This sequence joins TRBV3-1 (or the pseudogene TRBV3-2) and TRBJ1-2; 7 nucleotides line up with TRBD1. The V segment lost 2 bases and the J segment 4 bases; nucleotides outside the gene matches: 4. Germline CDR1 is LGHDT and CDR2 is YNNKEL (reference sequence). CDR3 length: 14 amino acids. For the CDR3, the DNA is TGTGCCAGCAGCCAACAGGGGGGTGGCTATGGCTACACCTTC. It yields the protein CASSQQGGGYGYTF.

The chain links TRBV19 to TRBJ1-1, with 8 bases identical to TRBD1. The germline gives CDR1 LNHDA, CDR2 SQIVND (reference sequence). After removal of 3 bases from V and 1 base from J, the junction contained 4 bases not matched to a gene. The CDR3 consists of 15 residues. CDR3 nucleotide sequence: TGTGCCAGTAGTATTCCGACAGGGGCGAACACTGAAGCTTTCTTT. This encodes CASSIPTGANTEAFF. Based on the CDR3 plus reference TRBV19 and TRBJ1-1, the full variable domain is DGGITQSPKYLFRKEGQNVTLSCEQNLNHDAMYWYRQDPGQGLRLIYYSQIVNDFQKGDIAEGYSVSREKKESFPLTVTSAQKNPTAFYLCASSIPTGANTEAFFGQGTRLTVV.

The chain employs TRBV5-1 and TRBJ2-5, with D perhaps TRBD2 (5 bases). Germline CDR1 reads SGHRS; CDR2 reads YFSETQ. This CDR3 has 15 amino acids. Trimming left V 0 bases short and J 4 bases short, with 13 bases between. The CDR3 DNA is TGCGCCAGCAGCTTGGCCGGCGGGCCGGGAGAGACCCAGTACTTC. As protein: CASSLAGGPGETQYF. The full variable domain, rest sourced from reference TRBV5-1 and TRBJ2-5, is KAGVTQTPRYLIKTRGQQVTLSCSPISGHRSVSWYQQTPGQGLQFLFEYFSETQRNKGNFPGRFSGRQFSNSRSEMNVSTLELGDSALYLCASSLAGGPGETQYFGPGTRLLVL.

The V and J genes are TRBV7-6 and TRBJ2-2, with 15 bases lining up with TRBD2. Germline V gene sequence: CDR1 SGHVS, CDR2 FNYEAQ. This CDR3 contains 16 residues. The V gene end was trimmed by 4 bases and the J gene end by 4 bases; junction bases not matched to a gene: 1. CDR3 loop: CASSSGLAGGTGELFF. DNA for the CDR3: TGTGCCAGCAGCTCGGGACTAGCGGGGGGCACCGGGGAGCTGTTTTTT.

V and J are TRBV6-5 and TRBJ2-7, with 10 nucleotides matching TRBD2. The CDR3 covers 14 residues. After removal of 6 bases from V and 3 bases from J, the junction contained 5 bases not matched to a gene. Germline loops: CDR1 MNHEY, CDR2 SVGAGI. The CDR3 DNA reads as TGTGCCAGCAGACCTAGCGGGAGAGGCTACGAGCAGTACTTC. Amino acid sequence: CASRPSGRGYEQYF.

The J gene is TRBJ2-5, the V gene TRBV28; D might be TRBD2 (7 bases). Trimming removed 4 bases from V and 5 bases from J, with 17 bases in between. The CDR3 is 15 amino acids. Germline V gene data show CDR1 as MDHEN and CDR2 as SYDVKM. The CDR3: CASSSTRPGGETQYF. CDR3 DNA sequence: TGTGCCAGCAGTTCTACCCGACCGGGGGGCGAGACCCAGTACTTC.

The DNA for the CDR3 is TGCGCCAGCAGCTTGGGGCTAGCGGTGAGCTCTGGGGCCAACGTCCTGACTTTC. Translating gives CASSLGLAVSSGANVLTF. This chain connects TRBV5-1 to TRBJ2-6; 7 bases are shared with TRBD2. Germline values: CDR1 SGHRS, CDR2 YFSETQ. This CDR3 has 18 residues. J was trimmed by 0 bases and V by 0 bases; bases with no gene match: 6.

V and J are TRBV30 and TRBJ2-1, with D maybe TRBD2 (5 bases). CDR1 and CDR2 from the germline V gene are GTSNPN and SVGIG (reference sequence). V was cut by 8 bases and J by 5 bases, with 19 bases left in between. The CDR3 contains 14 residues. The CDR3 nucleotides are TGTGCCCGCTCCCGCCGACGTAGCGACAATGAGCAGTTCTTC. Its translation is CARSRRRSDNEQFF.

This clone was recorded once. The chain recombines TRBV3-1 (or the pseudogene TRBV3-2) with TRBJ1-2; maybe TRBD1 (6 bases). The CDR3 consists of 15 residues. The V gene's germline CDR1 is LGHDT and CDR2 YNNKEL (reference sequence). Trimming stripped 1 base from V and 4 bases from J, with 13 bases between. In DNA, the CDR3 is TGTGCCAGCAGCCAAGGACAGGCACCAGGCTATGGCTACACCTTC. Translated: CASSQGQAPGYGYTF.

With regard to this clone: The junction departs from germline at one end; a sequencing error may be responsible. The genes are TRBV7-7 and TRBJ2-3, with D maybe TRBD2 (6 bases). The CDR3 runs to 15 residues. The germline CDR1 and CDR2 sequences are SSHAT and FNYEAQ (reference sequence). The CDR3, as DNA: TGTGCTAGCAGCCCCGCACTAGCCGGCGCAGATACGCAGTATTTT. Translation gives CASSPALAGADTQYF.

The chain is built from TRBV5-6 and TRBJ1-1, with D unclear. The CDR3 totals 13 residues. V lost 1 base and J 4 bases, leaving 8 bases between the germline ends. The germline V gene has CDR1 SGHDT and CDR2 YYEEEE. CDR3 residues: CASSLWEGTEAFF. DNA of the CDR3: TGTGCCAGCAGCTTGTGGGAGGGCACTGAAGCTTTCTTT.

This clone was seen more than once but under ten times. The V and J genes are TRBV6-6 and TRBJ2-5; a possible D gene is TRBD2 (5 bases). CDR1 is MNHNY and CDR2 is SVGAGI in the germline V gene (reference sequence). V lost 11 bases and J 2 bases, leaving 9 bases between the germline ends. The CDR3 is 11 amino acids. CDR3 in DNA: TGTGCCTCAGCGGAACAAGAGACCCAGTACTTC. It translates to CASAEQETQYF.

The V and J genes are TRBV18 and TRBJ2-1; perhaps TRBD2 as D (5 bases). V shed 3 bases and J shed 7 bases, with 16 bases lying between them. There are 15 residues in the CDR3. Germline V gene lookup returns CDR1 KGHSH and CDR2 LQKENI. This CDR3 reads CASSPPGSHGNEQFF. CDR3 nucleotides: TGTGCCAGCTCACCGCCGGGATCCCATGGGAATGAGCAGTTCTTC.

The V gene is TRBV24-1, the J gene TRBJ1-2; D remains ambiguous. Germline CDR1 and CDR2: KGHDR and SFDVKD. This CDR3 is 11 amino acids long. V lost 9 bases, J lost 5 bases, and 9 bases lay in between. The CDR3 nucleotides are TGTGCCACCTCGGGAGGGTATGGCTACACCTTC. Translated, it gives CATSGGYGYTF.

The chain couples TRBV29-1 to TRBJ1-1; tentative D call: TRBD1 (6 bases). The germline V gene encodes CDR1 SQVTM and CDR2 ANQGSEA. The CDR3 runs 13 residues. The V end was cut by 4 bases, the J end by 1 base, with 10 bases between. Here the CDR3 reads CSVAYRANTEAFF. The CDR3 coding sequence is TGCAGCGTTGCATACAGGGCGAACACTGAAGCTTTCTTT.

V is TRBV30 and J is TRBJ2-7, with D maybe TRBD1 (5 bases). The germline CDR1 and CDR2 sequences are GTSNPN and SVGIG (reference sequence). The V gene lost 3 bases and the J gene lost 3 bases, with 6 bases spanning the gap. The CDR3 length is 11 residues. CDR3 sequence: CAWSDSYEQYF. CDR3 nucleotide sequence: TGTGCCTGGAGCGACAGCTACGAGCAGTACTTC.

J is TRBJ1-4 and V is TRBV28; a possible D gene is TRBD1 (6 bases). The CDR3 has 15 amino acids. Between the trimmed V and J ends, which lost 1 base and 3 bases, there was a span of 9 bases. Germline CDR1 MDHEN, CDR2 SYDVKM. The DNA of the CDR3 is TGTGCCAGCAGTTTATTGGGGGCCTCTAATGAAAAACTGTTTTTT. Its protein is CASSLLGASNEKLFF. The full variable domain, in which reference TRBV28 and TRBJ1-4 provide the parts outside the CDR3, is DVKVTQSSRYLVKRTGEKVFLECVQDMDHENMFWYRQDPGLGLRLIYFSYDVKMKEKGDIPEGYSVSREKKERFSLILESASTNQTSMYLCASSLLGASNEKLFFGSGTQLSVL.

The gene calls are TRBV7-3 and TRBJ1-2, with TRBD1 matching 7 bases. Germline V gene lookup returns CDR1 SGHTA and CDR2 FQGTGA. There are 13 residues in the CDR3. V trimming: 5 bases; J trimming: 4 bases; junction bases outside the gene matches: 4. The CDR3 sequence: CASSLGTAYGYTF. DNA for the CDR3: TGTGCCAGCAGCCTAGGGACAGCCTATGGCTACACCTTC.

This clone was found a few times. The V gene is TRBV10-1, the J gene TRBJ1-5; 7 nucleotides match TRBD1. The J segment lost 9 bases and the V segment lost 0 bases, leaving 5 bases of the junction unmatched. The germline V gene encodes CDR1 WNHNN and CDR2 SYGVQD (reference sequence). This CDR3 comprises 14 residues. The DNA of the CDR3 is TGCGCCAGCAGTGAGTCTGGACAGGCACGGCCCCAGCATTTT. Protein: CASSESGQARPQHF.

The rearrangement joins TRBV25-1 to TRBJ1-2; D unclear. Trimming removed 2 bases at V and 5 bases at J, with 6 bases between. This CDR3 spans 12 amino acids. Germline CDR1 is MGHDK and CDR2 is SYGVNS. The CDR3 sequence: CASSETPYGYTF. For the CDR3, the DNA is TGTGCCAGCAGTGAAACTCCGTATGGCTACACCTTC.

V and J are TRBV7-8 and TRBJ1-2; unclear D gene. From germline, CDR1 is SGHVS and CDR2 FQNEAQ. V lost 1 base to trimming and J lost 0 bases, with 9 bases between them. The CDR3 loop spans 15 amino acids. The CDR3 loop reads CASSLGTRTNYGYTF. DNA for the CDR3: TGTGCCAGCAGCTTAGGTACCAGGACTAACTATGGCTACACCTTC. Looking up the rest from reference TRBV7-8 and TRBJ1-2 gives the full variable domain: GAGVSQSPRYKVAKRGQDVALRCDPISGHVSLFWYQQALGQGPEFLTYFQNEAQLDKSGLPSDRFFAERPEGSVSTLKIQRTQQEDSAVYLCASSLGTRTNYGYTFGSGTRLTVV.

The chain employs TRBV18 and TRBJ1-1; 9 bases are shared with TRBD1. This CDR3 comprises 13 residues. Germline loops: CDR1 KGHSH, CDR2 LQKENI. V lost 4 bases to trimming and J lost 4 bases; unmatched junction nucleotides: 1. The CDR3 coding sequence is TGTGCCAGCTCACAGACAGGGGGCACTGAAGCTTTCTTT. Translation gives CASSQTGGTEAFF.

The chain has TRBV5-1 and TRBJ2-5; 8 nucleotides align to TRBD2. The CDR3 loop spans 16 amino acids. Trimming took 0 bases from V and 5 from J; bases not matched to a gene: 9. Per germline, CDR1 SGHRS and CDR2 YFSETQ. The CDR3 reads CASSLGAGGSQETQYF. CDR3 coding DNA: TGCGCCAGCAGCTTGGGGGCGGGAGGAAGCCAGGAGACCCAGTACTTC.

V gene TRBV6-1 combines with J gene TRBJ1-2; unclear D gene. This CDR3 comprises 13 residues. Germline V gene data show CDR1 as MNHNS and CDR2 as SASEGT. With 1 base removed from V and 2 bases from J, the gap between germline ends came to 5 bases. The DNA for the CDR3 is TGTGCCAGCAGTGAAGGAGAGAACTATGGCTACACCTTC. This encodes CASSEGENYGYTF.